This TCR beta chain was sequenced during a study of memory CD4+ T cells and cytomegalovirus serostatus. Whole-study context: Healthy Belgian adult donors included about nine CMV-positive and fewer than 25 CMV-negative people. Points from the study as a whole: Suggested: most of the CMV-linked TCR signature lies in CD4+ memory cells.

As for this clone: Its antigen is unidentified.

Measured with immunoSEQ multiplex PCR; TCRdb has only the in-frame clones, and not every one. The sample records over 45,000 clones, approximately 82% being singletons. Germline V gene data show CDR1 as SGHDN and CDR2 as FVKESK. The CDR3 contains 17 residues. V shed 0 bases and J 8 bases; nucleotides not matched to a gene: 9. The sort gate was single viable CD3+CD4+CD8-CD45RO+ cells for memory CD4+ T cells. CD4+ T cells were isolated by positive magnetic selection. This TCR came from an adult in good health and CMV-seronegative. Some clones in this sample may be carry-over from other donors' samples. Sequenced material: memory CD4+ T cells from blood. The chain combines TRBV14 with TRBJ2-1, with 11 positions matching TRBD2. This CDR3 is CASSQEGRASGRHEQFF. In DNA, the CDR3 is TGTGCCAGCAGCCAAGAGGGAAGGGCTAGCGGGAGGCATGAGCAGTTCTTC.